This T cell receptor beta chain was recorded in a study of breast tumors, draining lymph nodes, adjacent tissues. Trimming took 5 bases from V and 4 from J; bases not matched to a gene: 5. There are 13 residues in the CDR3. Germline CDR1 is SQVTM and CDR2 is ANQGSEA. Samples came from axillary lymph nodes draining the breast cancer. TCRdb called the multiplex PCR reads again in MiXCR, with one record for every CDR3 protein. The sample yields about 200,000 distinct CDR3 sequences, roughly 31% seen once. The sample comprised axillary lymph node tissue. The chain is built from TRBV29-1 and TRBJ2-1; TRBD1 agrees at 7 bases. This sequence originates from a female donor with breast cancer. Some clones in this sample may be carry-over from other donors' samples. Here the CDR3 reads CSVRDSRYNEQFF. The CDR3, as DNA: TGCAGCGTTCGGGACAGCCGATACAATGAGCAGTTCTTC.